These 22 T cell receptor beta chains were sequenced from one sample in a study of blood T cells in healthy people across ages. The use of a sample-barcoded 5' primer and a J-beta primer mix characterized a second PCR of about 7 to 12 cycles. TCRdb re-called the 5' RACE reads with MiXCR, one entry per CDR3 protein. The sample shows about 620,000 distinct CDR3 sequences, roughly half of them seen only once. Sequenced sample: blood. The receptor source for this set is a woman of 80 years or more in good health.

As concerns this clonotype: This may stem from a read error, because a much larger clone lies one nucleotide away. The chain uses TRBV20-1 and TRBJ2-5; D possibly uses TRBD1 or TRBD2 (5 bases each). The CDR3 covers 15 residues. Germline CDR1 DFQATT, CDR2 SNEGSKA (reference sequence). The CDR3 DNA sequence: TGCAGTGCTAGTTACGGGGACGACTACCAAGAGGCCCAGTACTTC. It translates to CSASYGDDYQEAQYF.

This clonotype was counted at least ten times. The genes are TRBV5-1 and TRBJ2-7, with D unresolved. This CDR3 is built from 14 residues. V lost 6 bases, J lost 3 bases, and 16 bases lay in between. Per the germline V gene, CDR1 is SGHRS and CDR2 is YFSETQ. CDR3 coding DNA: TGCGCCAGCACCGCTTCCCCTCTGGACTACGAGCAGTACTTC. Translated: CASTASPLDYEQYF.

This clonotype was seen many times. A read error may account for a junction end that differs from germline. This chain connects TRBV27 to TRBJ2-7; no clear D gene. This CDR3 is built from 12 residues. CDR1 and CDR2 from the germline V gene are MNHEY and SMNVEV (reference sequence). The CDR3 bases are TGCGCCAGCAGCTCCCAGGCCTACGAGCAGTACTTC. Its protein product is CASSSQAYEQYF.

This clonotype was counted ten times or more. The chain has TRBV10-3 and TRBJ2-1; 9 nucleotides line up with TRBD2. In germline, CDR1 is ENHRY, CDR2 SYGVKD. CDR3 length: 17 residues. The J segment lost 3 bases and the V segment lost 0 bases, leaving 6 bases of the junction unmatched. CDR3 nucleotides: TGTGCCATCAGTGAGTCGGCGGCTAGCGGGGACTACAATGAGCAGTTCTTC. Translating it yields CAISESAASGDYNEQFF.

This clonotype appeared a few times. The chain recombines TRBV2 with TRBJ2-2; TRBD2 is a possible D gene (5 bases). The ends were cut back, 5 bases at V and 3 bases at J, with 13 bases in the middle. The CDR3 loop spans 15 amino acids. CDR1 is SNHLY, CDR2 FYNNEI, per germline. CDR3 region: CASSWNSADTGELFF. The DNA of the CDR3 is TGTGCCAGCAGTTGGAATAGCGCGGACACCGGGGAGCTGTTTTTT.

Worth noting for this clonotype: This may arise from a read error, as a much more abundant clone is one base away. The gene calls are TRBV10-1 and TRBJ1-2; 8 nucleotides line up with TRBD1. Germline CDR1 is WNHNN and CDR2 is SYGVQD (reference sequence). The CDR3 extends over 13 amino acids. The CDR3 spells CVSSPDRDSGYTF. CDR3 coding DNA: TGCGTCAGCAGCCCGGACAGGGACTCTGGCTACACCTTC.

As to this clonotype: A read error may be the cause here, since a much bigger clone is one base away. The chain combines TRBV2 with TRBJ2-3, with TRBD2 identical over 7 bases. Germline V gene sequence: CDR1 SNHLY, CDR2 FYNNEI. This CDR3 spans 13 amino acids. With 6 bases clipped from V and 10 bases from J, the junction kept 10 bases outside the gene matches. Here the CDR3 DNA reads TGTGCCAGCAGCACCTTCGGACTAGGTGCGCAGTATTTT. This translates into CASSTFGLGAQYF.

The CDR3 reads CASHHSLGATGELFF. The CDR3 DNA sequence: TGCGCCAGCCACCACAGTCTAGGCGCCACCGGGGAGCTGTTTTTT. The V and J genes are TRBV5-1 and TRBJ2-2; D unclear. V was pared by 7 bases and J by 4 bases, with 17 bases between. From germline, CDR1 is SGHRS and CDR2 YFSETQ. The CDR3 consists of 15 residues.

On this clonotype: A much larger clone differs by one base, so this may be a read error. This rearrangement joins TRBV12-3 or TRBV12-4 to TRBJ1-2; possibly TRBD1 for D (6 bases). This CDR3 is 13 amino acids long. V lost 5 bases, J lost 8 bases, and 15 bases lay in between. CDR3 nucleotide sequence: TGTGCCAGCAGTCCCCGACAGGTTTTAGGCTACACCTTC. Translation gives CASSPRQVLGYTF.

A word on this clonotype: A much larger clone differs by one base, so this may be a read error. This chain connects TRBV29-1 to TRBJ2-7; the D gene is possibly TRBD1 (6 bases). The germline V gene has CDR1 SQVTM and CDR2 ANQGSEA. The V and J ends lost 6 bases and 7 bases respectively, with 25 bases between them. CDR3 length: 15 amino acids. The CDR3 sequence: CSVALIQQGHNEQYF. In DNA form, the CDR3 reads TGCAGCGTCGCCCTAATCCAACAGGGCCACAATGAGCAGTACTTC.

CDR3 bases: TGTGCCAGCAGCCGACGAGCGGGAGTGAGCACAGATACGCAGTATTTT. It translates to CASSRRAGVSTDTQYF. This chain links TRBV14 with TRBJ2-3; TRBD2 matches 8 bases. This CDR3 is 16 amino acids long. V was clipped by 4 bases and J by 0 bases; unmatched bases: 6. The germline gives CDR1 SGHDN, CDR2 FVKESK.

This chain connects TRBV30 to TRBJ2-7; 8 positions match TRBD2. The DNA end is more similar to TRBJ2-5, so the J call may be wrong. The CDR3 spans 13 residues. CDR1 and CDR2 from the germline V gene are GTSNPN and SVGIG (reference sequence). Here the CDR3 DNA reads TGTGCCTGGAGTATGGGACTAGGAGAGACCCAGTACTTC. Translating gives CAWSMGLGETQYF.

The V and J genes are TRBV25-1 and TRBJ2-7, with 9 nucleotides matching TRBD2. CDR3 size: 15 residues. With V trimmed by 1 base and J by 3 bases, 4 bases remained unmatched. Germline V lookup: CDR1 MGHDK, CDR2 SYGVNS. CDR3 amino acids: CASSESASGVYEQYF. The CDR3, as DNA: TGTGCCAGCAGTGAATCGGCTAGCGGGGTCTACGAGCAGTACTTC.

CDR3 DNA: TGCAGTGCAGAGTTCAATAGCGGGGGGATCACAGATACGCAGTATTTT. Residues: CSAEFNSGGITDTQYF. J is TRBJ2-3 and V is TRBV20-1; 10 bases line up with TRBD2. The V gene end was trimmed by 6 bases and the J gene end by 2 bases; junction bases not matched to a gene: 11. Germline loops: CDR1 DFQATT, CDR2 SNEGSKA (reference sequence). This CDR3 is built from 16 residues.

The chain links TRBV20-1 to TRBJ2-3, with 12 bases aligning to TRBD2. J gave up 7 bases and V 5 bases, and 7 bases lay outside the gene matches. CDR3 size: 14 residues. Germline V gives CDR1 DFQATT, CDR2 SNEGSKA (reference sequence). The CDR3 is CSAWTSGKGNTQYF. CDR3 nucleotides: TGCAGTGCTTGGACTAGCGGGAAAGGGAATACGCAGTATTTT.

In its sample, this clonotype was seen many times. The chain uses TRBV20-1 and TRBJ2-7; tentatively, D is TRBD2 (5 bases). Germline CDR1 reads DFQATT; CDR2 reads SNEGSKA (reference sequence). The CDR3 is 12 amino acids. V shed 3 bases and J shed 1 base, with 7 bases lying between them. CDR3 bases: TGCAGTGCTAGCGGGGTGTCCTACGAGCAGTACTTC. Amino acid sequence: CSASGVSYEQYF.

The chain links TRBV6-1 to TRBJ2-1; no reliable D call. Germline loops: CDR1 MNHNS, CDR2 SASEGT. Trimming left V 2 bases short and J 1 base short, with 9 bases between. The CDR3 spans 15 residues. The CDR3 nucleotides are TGTGCCAGCAGTGAAACGGGCTATTCCTACAATGAGCAGTTCTTC. This gives the protein CASSETGYSYNEQFF.

The chain links TRBV5-1 to TRBJ2-3; unclear D gene. The CDR3 is 14 amino acids. V lost 4 bases to trimming and J lost 4 bases, with 13 bases between them. Germline V gene sequence: CDR1 SGHRS, CDR2 YFSETQ. CDR3 DNA sequence: TGCGCCAGCAGCCCGGACCCTCTTTCAGATACGCAGTATTTT. This translates into CASSPDPLSDTQYF.

There are many counts of this clonotype. V is TRBV7-8 and J is TRBJ2-1; 7 nucleotides align to TRBD2. The CDR3 has 15 amino acids. Germline CDR1 reads SGHVS; CDR2 reads FQNEAQ. The V segment lost 4 bases and the J segment 5 bases; nucleotides outside the gene matches: 8. The CDR3 sequence is CASSSPFRGDNEQFF. The CDR3 region has the DNA TGTGCCAGCAGCTCGCCCTTTCGGGGGGACAATGAGCAGTTCTTC.

This clonotype was picked up many times. This chain joins TRBV25-1 and TRBJ1-2, with 7 bases that match TRBD1. V was clipped by 8 bases and J by 4 bases; unmatched bases: 10. Germline CDR1 reads MGHDK; CDR2 reads SYGVNS. CDR3 length: 14 residues. The CDR3 DNA follows: TGTGCCAGCGATGGGGGACAGCCATTCTATGGCTACACCTTC. This translates into CASDGGQPFYGYTF.

The chain is built from TRBV27 and TRBJ1-2; 7 nucleotides line up with TRBD1. After removal of 5 bases from V and 4 bases from J, the junction contained 7 bases not matched to a gene. The CDR3 extends over 14 amino acids. Per the germline V gene, CDR1 is MNHEY and CDR2 is SMNVEV (reference sequence). This CDR3 reads CASSLRGRGYGYTF. For the CDR3, the DNA is TGTGCCAGCAGTCTAAGGGGGCGGGGCTATGGCTACACCTTC.

The chain joins TRBV6-5 to TRBJ2-1; 11 nucleotides agree with TRBD1. From germline, CDR1 is MNHEY and CDR2 SVGAGI. V was clipped by 10 bases and J by 7 bases; unmatched bases: 6. The CDR3 loop spans 13 amino acids. The CDR3 region has the DNA TGTGCCACTGGACAGGGGGCGCGTAATGAGCAGTTCTTC. Protein: CATGQGARNEQFF.